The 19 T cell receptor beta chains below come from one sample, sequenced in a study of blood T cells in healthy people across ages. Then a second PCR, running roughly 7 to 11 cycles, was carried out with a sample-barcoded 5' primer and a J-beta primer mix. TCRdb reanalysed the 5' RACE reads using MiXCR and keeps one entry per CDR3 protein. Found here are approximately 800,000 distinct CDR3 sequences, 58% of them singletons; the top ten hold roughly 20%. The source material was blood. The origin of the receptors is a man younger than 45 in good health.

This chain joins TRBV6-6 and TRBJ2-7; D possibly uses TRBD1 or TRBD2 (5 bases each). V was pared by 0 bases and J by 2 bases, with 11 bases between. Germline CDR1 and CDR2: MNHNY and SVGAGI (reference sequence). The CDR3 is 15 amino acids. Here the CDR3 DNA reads TGTGCCAGCAGTTACTCTGCAGGGAGCACCTACGAGCAGTACTTC. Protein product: CASSYSAGSTYEQYF.

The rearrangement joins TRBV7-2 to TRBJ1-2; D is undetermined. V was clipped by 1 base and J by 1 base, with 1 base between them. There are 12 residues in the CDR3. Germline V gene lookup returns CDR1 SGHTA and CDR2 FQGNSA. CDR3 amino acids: CASSLVNYGYTF. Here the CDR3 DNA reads TGTGCCAGCAGCTTAGTTAACTATGGCTACACCTTC.

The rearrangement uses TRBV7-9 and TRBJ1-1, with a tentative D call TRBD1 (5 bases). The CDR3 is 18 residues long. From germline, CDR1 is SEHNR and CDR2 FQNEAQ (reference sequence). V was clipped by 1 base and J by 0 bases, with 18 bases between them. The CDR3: CASSLEVLGEGMNTEAFF. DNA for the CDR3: TGTGCCAGCAGCTTAGAAGTGTTGGGGGAAGGTATGAACACTGAAGCTTTCTTT. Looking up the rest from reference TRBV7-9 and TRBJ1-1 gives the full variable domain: DTGVSQNPRHKITKRGQNVTFRCDPISEHNRLYWYRQTLGQGPEFLTYFQNEAQLEKSRLLSDRFSAERPKGSFSTLEIQRTEQGDSAMYLCASSLEVLGEGMNTEAFFGQGTRLTVV.

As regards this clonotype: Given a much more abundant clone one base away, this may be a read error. CDR3 region: CASSYVGGEQYF. The CDR3 DNA reads as TGTGCCAGCAGTTACGTAGGAGGTGAGCAGTACTTC. V is TRBV6-5 and J is TRBJ2-5, with D perhaps TRBD2 (5 bases). V was pared by 2 bases and J by 11 bases, with 12 bases between. This CDR3 is 12 amino acids long. Germline V gives CDR1 MNHEY, CDR2 SVGAGI.

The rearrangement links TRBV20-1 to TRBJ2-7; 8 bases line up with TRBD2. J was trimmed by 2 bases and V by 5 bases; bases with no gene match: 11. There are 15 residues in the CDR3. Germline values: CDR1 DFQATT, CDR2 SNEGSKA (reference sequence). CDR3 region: CSAPRGAGGTYEQYF. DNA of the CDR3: TGCAGTGCTCCCAGAGGGGCGGGGGGAACCTACGAGCAGTACTTC.

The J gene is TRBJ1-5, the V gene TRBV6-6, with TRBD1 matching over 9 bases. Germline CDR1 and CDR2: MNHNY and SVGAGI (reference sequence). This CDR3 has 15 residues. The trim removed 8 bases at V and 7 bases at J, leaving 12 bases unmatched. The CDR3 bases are TGTGCCAGCCGCATAACCACAGGGGGCGTCCAGCCCCAGCATTTT. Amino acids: CASRITTGGVQPQHF.

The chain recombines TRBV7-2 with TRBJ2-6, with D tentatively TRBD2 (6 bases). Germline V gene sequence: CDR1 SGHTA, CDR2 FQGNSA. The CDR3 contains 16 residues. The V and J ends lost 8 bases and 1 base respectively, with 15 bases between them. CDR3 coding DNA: TGTGCCAGCGATGGCGGGATGAAGTCTGGGGCCAACGTCCTGACTTTC. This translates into CASDGGMKSGANVLTF.

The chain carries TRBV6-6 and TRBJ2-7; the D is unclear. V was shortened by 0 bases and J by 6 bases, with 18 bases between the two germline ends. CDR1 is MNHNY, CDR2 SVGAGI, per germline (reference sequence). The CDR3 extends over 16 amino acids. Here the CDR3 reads CASSYSVNSFRVEQYF. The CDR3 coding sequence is TGTGCCAGCAGTTACTCGGTAAATAGCTTTCGAGTCGAGCAGTACTTC.

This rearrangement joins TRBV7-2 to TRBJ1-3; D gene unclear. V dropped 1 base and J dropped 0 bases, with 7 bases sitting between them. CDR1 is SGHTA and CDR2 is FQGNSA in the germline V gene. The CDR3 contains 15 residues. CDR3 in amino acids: CASSLGANSGNTIYF. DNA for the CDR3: TGTGCCAGCAGCTTAGGGGCTAACTCTGGAAACACCATATATTTT.

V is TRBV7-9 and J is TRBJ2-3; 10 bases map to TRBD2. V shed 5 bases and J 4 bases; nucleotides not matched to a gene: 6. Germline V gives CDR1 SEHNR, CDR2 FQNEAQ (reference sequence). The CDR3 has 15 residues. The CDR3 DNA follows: TGTGCCAGCAGCACACCTAGCGGGAGTTCAGATACGCAGTATTTT. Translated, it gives CASSTPSGSSDTQYF.

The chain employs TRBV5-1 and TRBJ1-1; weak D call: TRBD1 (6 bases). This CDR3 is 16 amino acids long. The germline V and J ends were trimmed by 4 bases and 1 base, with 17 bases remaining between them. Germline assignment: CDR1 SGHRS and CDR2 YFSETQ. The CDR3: CASSLNREVGNTEAFF. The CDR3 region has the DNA TGCGCCAGCAGCCTAAACAGGGAGGTAGGGAACACTGAAGCTTTCTTT.

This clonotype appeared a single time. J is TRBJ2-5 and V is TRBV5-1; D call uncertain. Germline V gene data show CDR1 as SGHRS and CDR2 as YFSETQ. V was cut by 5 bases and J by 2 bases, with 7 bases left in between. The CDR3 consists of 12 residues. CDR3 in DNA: TGCGCCAGCAGAGGTCAGCAAGAGACCCAGTACTTC. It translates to CASRGQQETQYF.

The CDR3 DNA sequence: TGTGCCAGCAGTGACTTGACGGGGCAAGAGACCCAGTACTTC. It specifies CASSDLTGQETQYF. This chain uses TRBV6-6 with TRBJ2-5, with D possibly being TRBD2 (5 bases). The CDR3 spans 14 residues. The V end was cut by 5 bases, the J end by 2 bases, with 12 bases between. Germline CDR1 reads MNHNY; CDR2 reads SVGAGI (reference sequence).

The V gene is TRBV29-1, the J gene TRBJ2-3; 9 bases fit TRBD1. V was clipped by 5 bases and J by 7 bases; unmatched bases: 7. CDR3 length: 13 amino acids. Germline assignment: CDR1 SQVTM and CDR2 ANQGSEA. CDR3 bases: TGCAGCGTTCAACAGGGGGCATCGAATACGCAGTATTTT. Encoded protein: CSVQQGASNTQYF.

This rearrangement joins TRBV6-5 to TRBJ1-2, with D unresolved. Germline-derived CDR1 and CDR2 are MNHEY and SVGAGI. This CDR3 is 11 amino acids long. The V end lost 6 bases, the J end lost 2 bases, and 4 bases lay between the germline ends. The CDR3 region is CASRTNYGYTF. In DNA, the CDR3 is TGTGCCAGCAGGACCAACTATGGCTACACCTTC.

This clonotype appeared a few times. The CDR3, as DNA: TGCGCCAGCAGGTCCTCCAGCTCCTACAATGAGCAGTTCTTC. Translation gives CASRSSSSYNEQFF. This chain connects TRBV5-1 to TRBJ2-1; D uncertain. CDR1 is SGHRS, CDR2 YFSETQ, per germline. This CDR3 has 14 amino acids. The V end was cut by 5 bases, the J end by 0 bases, with 9 bases between.

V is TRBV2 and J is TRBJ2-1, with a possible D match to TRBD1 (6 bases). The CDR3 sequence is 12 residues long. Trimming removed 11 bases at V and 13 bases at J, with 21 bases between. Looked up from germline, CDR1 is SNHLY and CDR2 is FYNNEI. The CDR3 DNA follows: TGTGCCGTCGGACAGACCCCAGAGACCCAGTTCTTC. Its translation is CAVGQTPETQFF.

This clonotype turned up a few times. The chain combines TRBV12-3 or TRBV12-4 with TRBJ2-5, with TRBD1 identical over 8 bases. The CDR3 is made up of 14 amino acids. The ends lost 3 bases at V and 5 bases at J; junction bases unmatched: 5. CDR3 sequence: CASSFRGRWETQYF. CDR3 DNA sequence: TGTGCCAGCAGTTTCAGGGGGCGGTGGGAGACCCAGTACTTC.

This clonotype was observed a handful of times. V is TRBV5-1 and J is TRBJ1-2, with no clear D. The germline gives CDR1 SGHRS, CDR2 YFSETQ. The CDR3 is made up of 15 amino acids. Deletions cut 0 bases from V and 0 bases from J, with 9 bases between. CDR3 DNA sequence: TGCGCCAGCAGCTTGGATCACAACGCTAACTATGGCTACACCTTC. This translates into CASSLDHNANYGYTF.